The 16 T cell receptor beta chains below come from one sample, sequenced in a study of T-cell memory formation after mild COVID-19. TCRdb fed the 5' RACE reads into MiXCR, producing one record per CDR3 protein. The sample consists of over 350,000 distinct CDR3 sequences, roughly 15% of them appearing once. Sequencing was done on a sample of PBMCs or a T cell subset sorted from them (not recorded which). The source is a man between 18 and 29 years old who had mild COVID-19 (a few samples of this study predate the infection). Cell type and time point are not known.

This clonotype occurred many times. This chain uses TRBV3-1 with TRBJ2-5; D might be TRBD2 (6 bases). This CDR3 has 15 residues. Looked up from germline, CDR1 is LGHDT and CDR2 is YNNKEL (reference sequence). V was trimmed by 4 bases and J by 1 base, leaving 13 bases between them. The CDR3 loop reads CASSPSGGTQETQYF. The CDR3 nucleotides read TGTGCCAGCAGCCCAAGCGGAGGGACCCAAGAGACCCAGTACTTC.

V usage is TRBV7-2 and J usage is TRBJ2-7; tentatively, D is TRBD1 (5 bases). Trimming removed 2 bases from V and 2 bases from J, with 16 bases in between. The V gene's germline CDR1 is SGHTA and CDR2 FQGNSA. The CDR3 sequence is 16 residues long. CDR3 nucleotides: TGTGCCAGCAGCTTAAATGCCAGGGTTCTAACCTACGAGCAGTACTTC. Amino acid sequence: CASSLNARVLTYEQYF.

This clonotype was seen a few times. The chain combines TRBV7-3 with TRBJ2-5, with D tentatively TRBD2 (5 bases). The V gene's germline CDR1 is SGHTA and CDR2 FQGTGA. Trimming pared 5 bases from V and 4 bases from J, leaving 20 bases between. This CDR3 spans 16 amino acids. CDR3 amino acids: CASSDLSGPKSETQYF. CDR3 DNA sequence: TGTGCCAGCAGCGACTTGAGCGGACCCAAGTCAGAGACCCAGTACTTC. Variable domain in full (rest from reference TRBV7-3 and TRBJ2-5): GAGVSQTPSNKVTEKGKYVELRCDPISGHTALYWYRQSLGQGPEFLIYFQGTGAADDSGLPNDRFFAVRPEGSVSTLKIQRTERGDSAVYLCASSDLSGPKSETQYFGPGTRLLVL.

The V and J genes are TRBV9 and TRBJ2-5, with 14 nucleotides matching TRBD2. Germline trimming cut 3 bases from V and 4 bases from J; bases unmatched to any gene: 2. This CDR3 is built from 15 residues. Germline V gene data show CDR1 as SGDLS and CDR2 as YYNGEE. The CDR3: CASSEGTSGGETQYF. CDR3 DNA: TGTGCCAGCAGCGAGGGGACTAGCGGGGGAGAGACCCAGTACTTC.

The chain employs TRBV24-1 and TRBJ2-2, with TRBD2 as a possible D gene (5 bases). The germline V and J ends were trimmed by 3 bases and 1 base, with 8 bases remaining between them. Per germline, CDR1 KGHDR and CDR2 SFDVKD. The CDR3 loop spans 15 amino acids. CDR3: CATSDAGRNTGELFF. Written as DNA, the CDR3 is TGTGCCACCAGTGATGCTGGGAGGAACACCGGGGAGCTGTTTTTT.

The chain combines TRBV7-9 with TRBJ1-5; a possible D gene is TRBD1 (5 bases). The germline CDR1 and CDR2 sequences are SEHNR and FQNEAQ (reference sequence). V lost 7 bases to trimming and J lost 6 bases, with 16 bases between them. The CDR3 runs 14 residues. The CDR3 reads CASNNGGPAQPQHF. DNA of the CDR3: TGTGCCAGCAACAATGGGGGTCCAGCTCAGCCCCAGCATTTT.

The chain couples TRBV11-2 to TRBJ2-3; D call uncertain. Looked up from germline, CDR1 is SGHAT and CDR2 is FQNNGV. Trimming removed 5 bases from V and 6 bases from J, with 9 bases in between. The CDR3 is 12 amino acids. The CDR3 protein is CASSLTLDTQYF. The DNA of the CDR3 is TGTGCCAGCAGCCTCACCCTTGATACGCAGTATTTT.

This clonotype was seen more than once but under ten times. The DNA of the CDR3 is TGCGCCACTACTGCGACAGGGACGTCCTACAATGAGCAGTTCTTC. It codes for CATTATGTSYNEQFF. The genes are TRBV5-1 and TRBJ2-1; TRBD1 matches 7 bases. The CDR3 is made up of 15 amino acids. Germline lookup yields CDR1 SGHRS and CDR2 YFSETQ. Trimming removed 9 bases from V and 1 base from J; junction bases left unmatched: 10.

This rearrangement joins TRBV11-2 to TRBJ2-1, with D hard to call. The V end lost 0 bases, the J end lost 2 bases, and 8 bases lay between the germline ends. Germline V lookup: CDR1 SGHAT, CDR2 FQNNGV. This CDR3 is built from 15 residues. The CDR3 region is CASSLDLEAYNEQFF. DNA of the CDR3: TGTGCCAGCAGCTTAGACCTCGAGGCCTACAATGAGCAGTTCTTC.

This clonotype appeared a few times. J is TRBJ2-6 and V is TRBV5-1, with 7 positions matching TRBD2. V was pared by 1 base and J by 0 bases, with 4 bases of the junction left unmatched. Per germline, CDR1 SGHRS and CDR2 YFSETQ. The CDR3 covers 17 residues. The CDR3 sequence is CASSLHTGGSGANVLTF. In nucleotides, the CDR3 is TGCGCCAGCAGCTTGCACACGGGGGGCTCTGGGGCCAACGTCCTGACTTTC.

The chain combines TRBV5-4 with TRBJ2-4; D is possibly TRBD2 (6 bases). CDR3 length: 12 amino acids. Germline V gene data show CDR1 as SGHNT and CDR2 as YYREEE (reference sequence). V lost 1 base and J lost 14, with 13 bases in between. The CDR3 DNA sequence: TGTGCCAGCAGCTTGTCCGGGGAGGTAGAGTACTTC. It is translated as CASSLSGEVEYF.

This clonotype was found a few times. The chain uses TRBV6-1 and TRBJ1-2; D is uncertain. The CDR3 is made up of 12 amino acids. V lost 10 bases, J lost 5 bases, and 14 bases lay in between. Germline lookup yields CDR1 MNHNS and CDR2 SASEGT. CDR3 residues: CATPVTYYGYTF. CDR3 coding DNA: TGTGCCACCCCGGTTACCTATTATGGCTACACCTTC.

J is TRBJ2-3 and V is TRBV7-2; no definite D call. Trimming left V 5 bases short and J 3 bases short, with 15 bases between. In germline, CDR1 is SGHTA, CDR2 FQGNSA. The CDR3 has 15 amino acids. This CDR3 reads CASSDPVGQTDTQYF. The CDR3, as DNA: TGTGCCAGCAGCGACCCGGTTGGGCAAACAGATACGCAGTATTTT.

This clonotype was detected only a few times. CDR3 DNA: TGTGCCAGCAGCTCCAGCAGGGCCGGCACTGAAGCTTTCTTT. It is translated as CASSSSRAGTEAFF. V gene TRBV7-9 combines with J gene TRBJ1-1; possibly TRBD1 for D (5 bases). Looked up from germline, CDR1 is SEHNR and CDR2 is FQNEAQ (reference sequence). This CDR3 has 14 amino acids. The V end lost 4 bases, the J end lost 4 bases, and 13 bases lay between the germline ends.

J is TRBJ2-1 and V is TRBV7-2, with TRBD2 matching over 8 bases. The germline V gene encodes CDR1 SGHTA and CDR2 FQGNSA. This CDR3 contains 17 residues. The J segment lost 7 bases and the V segment lost 6 bases, leaving 17 bases of the junction unmatched. CDR3 coding DNA: TGTGCCAGCAGTCGATTCCCCCGGGGGGGAGTAGGGAATGAGCAGTTCTTC. This translates into CASSRFPRGGVGNEQFF.

This clonotype was observed many times. The chain uses TRBV5-4 and TRBJ1-1; tentatively, D is TRBD1 (6 bases). CDR3 length equals 12 residues. V was pared by 4 bases and J by 8 bases, with 12 bases between. Germline V gene data show CDR1 as SGHNT and CDR2 as YYREEE (reference sequence). CDR3 region: CASSHRTAEAFF. In DNA form, the CDR3 reads TGTGCCAGCAGCCACCGGACAGCAGAAGCTTTCTTT.